These 29 T cell receptor beta chains share one sample of origin, sequenced in a study of blood T cell repertoires in COVID-19. Sequenced by immunoSEQ multiplex PCR; TCRdb stores in-frame clones only, minus some. The sample includes some 200,000 clones, 75% to 90% seen only once; the top ten take less than 4.5%. Sequencing was done on a sample of PBMCs or T cells enriched from blood (not recorded which). The receptors were gathered from a woman aged 40 to 49 with acute COVID-19.

The chain recombines TRBV7-8 with TRBJ1-5; 7 nucleotides match TRBD1. The CDR3 contains 15 residues. Germline V CDR1 and CDR2: SGHVS, FQNEAQ. Trimming removed 1 base from V and 7 bases from J; junction bases left unmatched: 7. Written as DNA, the CDR3 is TGTGCCAGCAGCTTAGTGGCAGGGGGTGAACAGCCCCAGCATTTT. Its protein product is CASSLVAGGEQPQHF.

The chain is built from TRBV3-1 (or the pseudogene TRBV3-2) and TRBJ1-1; no clear D gene. Germline V CDR1 and CDR2: LGHDT, YNNKEL (reference sequence). V lost 2 bases and J 6 bases, leaving 4 bases between the germline ends. This CDR3 is built from 11 residues. The CDR3 reads CASSQSSEAFF. The CDR3 nucleotides are TGTGCCAGCAGCCAAAGCTCTGAAGCTTTCTTT.

The rearrangement joins TRBV3-1 (or the pseudogene TRBV3-2) to TRBJ1-6; D is uncertain. This CDR3 is built from 12 residues. Deletions cut 10 bases from V and 7 bases from J, with 11 bases between. In germline, CDR1 is LGHDT, CDR2 YNNKEL (reference sequence). CDR3 nucleotide sequence: TGTGCCACCGGGAATGGGAATTCACCCCTCCACTTT. Translation gives CATGNGNSPLHF.

The chain carries TRBV6-5 and TRBJ2-7; D might be TRBD1 (5 bases). Looked up from germline, CDR1 is MNHEY and CDR2 is SVGAGI. The CDR3 totals 14 residues. Trimming shortened V by 5 bases and J by 4 bases, and 15 bases separated the two germline ends. The CDR3 loop reads CASSPDRDGYEQYF. CDR3 coding DNA: TGTGCCAGCAGTCCAGACAGAGACGGGTACGAGCAGTACTTC.

This chain links TRBV27 with TRBJ1-5; 7 bases agree with TRBD1. Germline assignment: CDR1 MNHEY and CDR2 SMNVEV (reference sequence). J lost 2 bases, V lost 6 bases, and 10 bases had no gene match. This CDR3 spans 16 amino acids. Here the CDR3 DNA reads TGTGCCAGCAGCTACCATTCCAGGGGGTGCAATCAGCCCCAGCATTTT. It codes for CASSYHSRGCNQPQHF.

This clone is a singleton in its sample. The sample has other DNA sequences that encode this CDR3 too. V gene TRBV5-4 combines with J gene TRBJ1-1; 8 bases align to TRBD1. The CDR3 loop spans 14 amino acids. After removal of 5 bases from V and 5 bases from J, the junction contained 8 bases not matched to a gene. Germline V gene lookup returns CDR1 SGHNT and CDR2 YYREEE (reference sequence). The CDR3 nucleotides read TGTGCCAGCAGTTTTGGACAGGGTCGGACTGAAGCTTTCTTT. It translates to CASSFGQGRTEAFF.

As to this clone: The sample carries other DNA sequences with the same CDR3. This rearrangement joins TRBV15 to TRBJ1-1; 7 bases align to TRBD1. Per germline, CDR1 LNHNV and CDR2 YYDKDF (reference sequence). The CDR3 has 14 amino acids. The ends lost 3 bases at V and 0 bases at J; junction bases unmatched: 1. The CDR3 sequence is CATSSDRVNTEAFF. CDR3 DNA sequence: TGTGCCACCAGCAGCGACAGGGTGAACACTGAAGCTTTCTTT.

The chain is built from TRBV5-1 and TRBJ1-4; 8 positions match TRBD1. Per germline, CDR1 SGHRS and CDR2 YFSETQ. This CDR3 is built from 19 residues. The V and J ends lost 4 bases and 0 bases, in that order; junction bases with no gene match: 14. The CDR3 DNA follows: TGCGCCAGCAGCCCCCTCCCTAGCGGGACAGGCTCAACTAATGAAAAACTGTTTTTT. Translating it yields CASSPLPSGTGSTNEKLFF.

The CDR3, as DNA: TGTGCCAGCAGCGTGCCGGGACCCCTCCACTTT. It is translated as CASSVPGPLHF. This chain uses TRBV5-8 with TRBJ1-6; no reliable D call. The V and J ends lost 4 bases and 12 bases respectively, with 8 bases between them. Germline assignment: CDR1 SGHTS and CDR2 YDEGEE. The CDR3 length is 11 residues.

The chain carries TRBV6-5 and TRBJ1-2, with D uncertain. In germline, CDR1 is MNHEY, CDR2 SVGAGI. V gave up 0 bases and J gave up 5 bases, with 13 bases separating them. CDR3 length: 15 residues. The CDR3 loop is CASSYSLRTLYGYTF. The CDR3 DNA is TGTGCCAGCAGTTACTCCCTCCGGACTCTATATGGCTACACCTTC.

The rearrangement links TRBV5-1 to TRBJ2-1; 13 nucleotides agree with TRBD2. Looked up from germline, CDR1 is SGHRS and CDR2 is YFSETQ. Trimming at V came to 1 base and at J to 9 bases, leaving 4 bases not matched to a gene. This CDR3 has 15 residues. The CDR3 spells CASSLTSGGAFEQFF. The CDR3 DNA follows: TGCGCCAGCAGCTTGACTAGCGGGGGGGCCTTTGAGCAGTTCTTC.

This chain links TRBV12-3 or TRBV12-4 with TRBJ2-2, with D possibly being TRBD1 (6 bases). The CDR3 covers 13 residues. V lost 6 bases to trimming and J lost 6 bases, with 11 bases between them. CDR3 DNA: TGTGCCAGCAGAGAACAGGGCTCCGGGGAGCTGTTTTTT. Amino acids: CASREQGSGELFF.

V gene TRBV19 combines with J gene TRBJ1-5; D is perhaps TRBD1 (6 bases). V was trimmed by 7 bases and J by 7 bases, leaving 17 bases between them. The germline gives CDR1 LNHDA, CDR2 SQIVND (reference sequence). The CDR3 extends over 14 amino acids. CDR3 region: CASTWFGGRQPQHF. Written as DNA, the CDR3 is TGTGCCAGTACGTGGTTTGGGGGCCGGCAGCCCCAGCATTTT.

The chain recombines TRBV4-3 with TRBJ2-7; D is perhaps TRBD1 (6 bases). Trimming stripped 3 bases from V and 0 bases from J, with 15 bases between. This CDR3 spans 16 amino acids. The germline CDR1 and CDR2 sequences are LGHNA and YSLEER. CDR3 region: CASSHGSTGSSYEQYF. CDR3 nucleotide sequence: TGCGCCAGCAGCCACGGATCGACAGGATCCTCCTACGAGCAGTACTTC.

V usage is TRBV5-5 and J usage is TRBJ1-1; 9 bases are a match to TRBD1. The CDR3 length is 13 residues. The J segment lost 6 bases and the V segment lost 4 bases, leaving 4 bases of the junction unmatched. From germline, CDR1 is SGHKS and CDR2 YYEKEE (reference sequence). CDR3: CASSTTGGAEAFF. As DNA, the CDR3 is TGTGCCAGCAGCACGACAGGGGGAGCTGAAGCTTTCTTT.

The V gene is TRBV7-3, the J gene TRBJ2-5; D perhaps matches TRBD2 (5 bases). Between the trimmed V and J ends, which lost 1 base and 5 bases, there was a span of 14 bases. The germline V gene has CDR1 SGHTA and CDR2 FQGTGA. The CDR3 is 15 residues long. CDR3 region: CASSLSTARRETQYF. The CDR3 nucleotides are TGTGCCAGCAGCTTAAGTACGGCCAGGAGGGAGACCCAGTACTTC.

The V gene is TRBV7-8, the J gene TRBJ1-2; 8 nucleotides align to TRBD1. The J segment lost 6 bases and the V segment lost 5 bases, leaving 8 bases of the junction unmatched. The germline V gene has CDR1 SGHVS and CDR2 FQNEAQ. The CDR3 consists of 14 residues. CDR3 residues: CASSPGRQGNGYTF. DNA for the CDR3: TGTGCCAGCAGCCCGGGTAGACAGGGGAATGGCTACACCTTC. The variable domain in full, completed from reference TRBV7-8 and TRBJ1-2, reads GAGVSQSPRYKVAKRGQDVALRCDPISGHVSLFWYQQALGQGPEFLTYFQNEAQLDKSGLPSDRFFAERPEGSVSTLKIQRTQQEDSAVYLCASSPGRQGNGYTFGSGTRLTVV.

The chain couples TRBV6-5 to TRBJ1-2; D is unclear. V lost 7 bases, J lost 7 bases, and 13 bases lay in between. The CDR3 is 12 amino acids. Per the germline V gene, CDR1 is MNHEY and CDR2 is SVGAGI. CDR3 loop: CASKTGLGGYTF. The CDR3 DNA follows: TGTGCCAGCAAGACGGGTTTAGGTGGCTACACCTTC.

In this sample, this clone turned up a few times. V gene TRBV7-8 combines with J gene TRBJ1-5, with 7 bases fitting TRBD1. Germline CDR1 SGHVS, CDR2 FQNEAQ. This CDR3 has 20 residues. V lost 0 bases and J lost 0; bases outside the gene matches: 14. CDR3 loop: CASSLAGGQISTLSNQPQHF. CDR3 sequence (DNA): TGTGCCAGCAGCTTAGCGGGGGGACAGATAAGTACTCTTAGCAATCAGCCCCAGCATTTT.

The chain couples TRBV3-1 (or the pseudogene TRBV3-2) to TRBJ1-1; a weak D match, TRBD1 (6 bases). V was cut by 6 bases and J by 11 bases, with 13 bases left in between. The CDR3 loop spans 11 amino acids. Germline V gene data show CDR1 as LGHDT and CDR2 as YNNKEL (reference sequence). CDR3 in amino acids: CASRRDTKAFF. The CDR3 bases are TGTGCCAGCAGACGGGACACGAAGGCTTTCTTT.

The J gene is TRBJ2-7, the V gene TRBV6-1; possibly TRBD1 for D (5 bases). Germline V lookup: CDR1 MNHNS, CDR2 SASEGT. The CDR3 extends over 17 amino acids. V lost 2 bases to trimming and J lost 3 bases, with 20 bases between them. The CDR3 DNA sequence: TGTGCCAGCAGTGAAACCTACGGACCAAGGGGATACTACGAGCAGTACTTC. Its translation: CASSETYGPRGYYEQYF.

This chain joins TRBV19 and TRBJ2-1; 8 bases are shared with TRBD2. V was clipped by 1 base and J by 3 bases; unmatched bases: 2. The CDR3 is 15 amino acids. CDR1 is LNHDA and CDR2 is SQIVND in the germline V gene (reference sequence). The CDR3: CASSIGSGVYNEQFF. The CDR3 bases are TGTGCCAGTAGTATAGGTAGCGGGGTCTACAATGAGCAGTTCTTC. Combining the CDR3 with reference TRBV19 and TRBJ2-1 gives the whole variable domain DGGITQSPKYLFRKEGQNVTLSCEQNLNHDAMYWYRQDPGQGLRLIYYSQIVNDFQKGDIAEGYSVSREKKESFPLTVTSAQKNPTAFYLCASSIGSGVYNEQFFGPGTRLTVL.

The rearrangement uses TRBV5-1 and TRBJ2-1; D remains unclear. This CDR3 contains 12 residues. Per germline, CDR1 SGHRS and CDR2 YFSETQ. The ends were cut back, 0 bases at V and 10 bases at J, with 8 bases in the middle. The CDR3 nucleotides read TGCGCCAGCAGCTTGGATAGTATGGAGCAGTTCTTC. It translates to CASSLDSMEQFF.

The CDR3 DNA reads TGTGCCAGCAGCCAGGGGGCCAGCAGGCGTGGCACCGGGGAGCTGTTTTTT. Its protein product is CASSQGASRRGTGELFF. This chain links TRBV7-3 with TRBJ2-2; 8 nucleotides line up with TRBD1. V lost 5 bases and J lost 4; bases outside the gene matches: 12. This CDR3 is built from 17 residues. The germline V gene has CDR1 SGHTA and CDR2 FQGTGA.

The sample holds one count of this clone. CDR3: CAWRPGQLNYGYTF. CDR3 sequence (DNA): TGTGCCTGGAGACCCGGACAGCTAAACTATGGCTACACCTTC. The chain links TRBV30 to TRBJ1-2; tentatively, D is TRBD1 (6 bases). Trimming removed 3 bases from V and 2 bases from J, with 13 bases in between. The CDR3 is made up of 14 amino acids. Germline CDR1 is GTSNPN and CDR2 is SVGIG (reference sequence). Supplemented by reference TRBV30 and TRBJ1-2, the full variable domain reads SQTIHQWPATLVQPVGSPLSLECTVEGTSNPNLYWYRQAAGRGLQLLFYSVGIGQISSEVPQNLSASRPQDRQFILSSKKLLLSDSGFYLCAWRPGQLNYGYTFGSGTRLTVV.

This clone was seen a handful of times. V gene TRBV7-9 combines with J gene TRBJ1-1, with a weak D call TRBD1 (6 bases). CDR3 length: 17 amino acids. The germline V and J ends were trimmed by 4 bases and 1 base, with 19 bases remaining between them. Per the germline V gene, CDR1 is SEHNR and CDR2 is FQNEAQ (reference sequence). In DNA form, the CDR3 reads TGTGCCAGCAGCTCCAGAGGTCGGATAGGGGGGAACACTGAAGCTTTCTTT. Translating it yields CASSSRGRIGGNTEAFF.

The chain carries TRBV19 and TRBJ1-2, with D hard to call. Germline V gives CDR1 LNHDA, CDR2 SQIVND (reference sequence). The V end lost 4 bases, the J end lost 4 bases, and 10 bases lay between the germline ends. The CDR3 runs 13 residues. The CDR3 region has the DNA TGTGCCAGTAGTAAACAGTCGTTCTATGGCTACACCTTC. As protein: CASSKQSFYGYTF.

The J gene is TRBJ1-3, the V gene TRBV5-1, with TRBD1 matching over 8 bases. Trimming removed 0 bases from V and 1 base from J; junction bases left unmatched: 3. CDR3 length: 16 amino acids. Germline V gene sequence: CDR1 SGHRS, CDR2 YFSETQ. CDR3 loop: CASSLDRTGSGNTIYF. CDR3 DNA sequence: TGCGCCAGCAGCTTGGATCGGACAGGGTCTGGAAACACCATATATTTT.

The chain links TRBV3-1 (or the pseudogene TRBV3-2) to TRBJ2-3; 8 nucleotides align to TRBD2. Germline V lookup: CDR1 LGHDT, CDR2 YNNKEL (reference sequence). The CDR3 sequence is 15 residues long. Germline trimming cut 2 bases from V and 5 bases from J; bases unmatched to any gene: 6. The CDR3 loop is CASSQTPGGRDTQYF. The CDR3 DNA reads TGTGCCAGCAGCCAAACCCCGGGGGGGCGAGATACGCAGTATTTT.